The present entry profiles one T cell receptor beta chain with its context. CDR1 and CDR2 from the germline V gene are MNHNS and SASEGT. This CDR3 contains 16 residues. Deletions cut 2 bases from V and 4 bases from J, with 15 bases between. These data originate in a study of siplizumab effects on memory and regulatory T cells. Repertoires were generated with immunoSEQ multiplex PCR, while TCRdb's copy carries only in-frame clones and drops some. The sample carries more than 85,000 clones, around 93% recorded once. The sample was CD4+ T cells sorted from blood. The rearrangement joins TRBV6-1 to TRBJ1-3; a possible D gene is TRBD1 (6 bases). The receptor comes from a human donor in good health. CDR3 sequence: CASSELVGQIGNTIYF. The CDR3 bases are TGTGCCAGCAGTGAATTAGTAGGACAGATAGGAAACACCATATATTTT.